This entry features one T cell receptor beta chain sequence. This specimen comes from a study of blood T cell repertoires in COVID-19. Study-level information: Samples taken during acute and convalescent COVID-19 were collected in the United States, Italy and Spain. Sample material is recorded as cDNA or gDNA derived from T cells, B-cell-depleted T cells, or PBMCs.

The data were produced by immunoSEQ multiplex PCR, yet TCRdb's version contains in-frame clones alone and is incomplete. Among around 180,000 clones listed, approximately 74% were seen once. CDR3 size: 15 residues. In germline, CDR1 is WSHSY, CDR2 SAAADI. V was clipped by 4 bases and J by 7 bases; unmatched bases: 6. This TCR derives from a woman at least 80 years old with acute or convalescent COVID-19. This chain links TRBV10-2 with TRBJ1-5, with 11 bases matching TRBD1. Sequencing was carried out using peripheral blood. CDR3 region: CASSVRDRGYQPQHF. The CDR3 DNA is TGCGCCAGCAGTGTCCGGGACAGGGGGTACCAGCCCCAGCATTTT.